This TCR beta chain was captured in a study of early T cells in non-severe SARS-CoV-2 infection. Germline V gives CDR1 KGHSH, CDR2 LQKENI. V was clipped by 5 bases and J by 2 bases; unmatched bases: 12. This CDR3 comprises 18 residues. Researchers tagged individual cDNA molecules with unique molecular identifiers. TCRdb re-called the 5' RACE reads with MiXCR, one entry per CDR3 protein. The table records around 80,000 distinct CDR3 sequences, 10% of them present only once. The source material was whole blood, sampled at baseline. This receptor was obtained from an adult who was a healthcare worker with PCR-confirmed SARS-CoV-2 infection or an uninfected control (not recorded which). V usage is TRBV18 and J usage is TRBJ2-3, with 11 bases lining up with TRBD2. CDR3 region: CASSSQIAGGPSTDTQYF. Written as DNA, the CDR3 is TGTGCCAGCTCATCGCAAATAGCGGGAGGGCCTTCCACAGATACGCAGTATTTT.